Listed below are T cell receptor beta chains from one sample, sequenced in a study of shared clonotypes between healthy human individuals. Measured with immunoSEQ multiplex PCR; TCRdb has only the in-frame clones, and not every one. The sample lists around 1 million clones; less than 85% were seen once. Material: memory CD4+ T cells sorted from blood. The receptors derive from a man aged 18-30 years in good health. Both conserved end residues are part of each CDR3.

j_call v_call cdr3_length cdr3_aa
TRBJ2-7 TRBV5-6 16 CASSSPGTWSSYEQYF
TRBJ2-2 TRBV27 16 CASSHTASWDTGELFF
TRBJ2-1 TRBV7-9 13 CASSLAAQGEQFF
TRBJ2-4 TRBV2 13 CASSVGSGNIQYF
TRBJ2-3 TRBV2 14 CAGRGGGRTDTQYF
TRBJ1-4 TRBV4-1 14 CASSQTGVGEKLFF
TRBJ2-5 TRBV5-4 13 CASSQRERETQYF
TRBJ2-7 TRBV2 11 CASSEGMRTRF
TRBJ2-5 TRBV7-3 13 CASSDRGGVTQYF
TRBJ1-2 TRBV10-2 11 CASSDSYGYTF
TRBJ2-1 TRBV7-2 15 CASSLTGTSPNEQFF
TRBJ2-1 TRBV9 18 CASSFGLAGEVGYNEQFF
TRBJ1-6 TRBV6-5 15 CASSYWLESNSPLHF
TRBJ1-4 TRBV5-1 15 CASSLAGQGSEKLFF
TRBJ2-7 TRBV5-1 13 CASSRGDSDEQYF
TRBJ2-5 TRBV11-3 11 CASSLRETQYF
TRBJ2-1 TRBV7-2 17 CASSRKLAGIQYNEQFF
TRBJ1-1 TRBV7-9 13 CASTYRGYTEAFF
TRBJ2-5 TRBV11-2 17 CASSPRAGQGAGETQYF
TRBJ2-7 TRBV4-3 16 CASSQGTSGRPYEQYF
TRBJ2-5 TRBV7-8 13 CASSSGGRETQYF
TRBJ2-1 TRBV11-2 17 CASSLYPISTLYNEQFF